A single sample is the source of the 8 T cell receptor beta chains below, sequenced in a study of cytomegalovirus exposure and HLA in healthy donors. The primer mix had 60 Vbeta and 13 Jbeta primers. Measured with immunoSEQ multiplex PCR; TCRdb has only the in-frame clones, and not every one. Of under 300,000 clones in the sample, about nine tenths were seen once. Material for sequencing was PBMCs. Receptor source: a girl aged 2-10 years in good health and CMV-seronegative.

The V call is TRBV6-5, the J call TRBJ1-5; TRBD1 is a possible D gene (6 bases). The CDR3 runs 13 residues. Germline CDR1 MNHEY, CDR2 SVGAGI. Trimming cost V 3 bases and J 6 bases, with 9 bases left between them. The CDR3 loop is CASSYTGSQPQHF. The CDR3 nucleotides are TGTGCCAGCAGTTATACAGGGAGTCAGCCCCAGCATTTT.

This chain links TRBV19 with TRBJ2-1, with D possibly being TRBD1 (6 bases). The CDR3 is 17 amino acids. Trimming took 6 bases from V and 0 from J, leaving 18 bases between them. CDR1 is LNHDA, CDR2 SQIVND, per germline (reference sequence). CDR3 in DNA: TGTGCCAGTAGCCAACCAGTCGACAGGTTCTCCTACAATGAGCAGTTCTTC. Protein sequence: CASSQPVDRFSYNEQFF.

The chain combines TRBV6-1 with TRBJ1-5; 7 bases agree with TRBD1. CDR1 is MNHNS, CDR2 SASEGT, per germline. V shed 5 bases, J shed 0 bases, and the junction held 4 bases outside the gene matches. This CDR3 spans 15 amino acids. The CDR3 region is CASSRDRISNQPQHF. As DNA, the CDR3 is TGTGCCAGCAGTAGGGACAGAATTAGCAATCAGCCCCAGCATTTT.

This sequence joins TRBV27 and TRBJ2-2, with D possibly matching TRBD2 (5 bases). V shed 6 bases and J shed 0 bases, with 8 bases lying between them. The CDR3 extends over 14 amino acids. Germline-derived CDR1 and CDR2 are MNHEY and SMNVEV (reference sequence). For the CDR3, the DNA is TGTGCCAGCAGAGACTACGCGAACACCGGGGAGCTGTTTTTT. It encodes CASRDYANTGELFF.

The chain uses TRBV18 and TRBJ1-6; 9 bases are shared with TRBD1. The CDR3 consists of 16 residues. Germline V lookup: CDR1 KGHSH, CDR2 LQKENI. V was clipped by 2 bases and J by 14 bases; unmatched bases: 13. CDR3 loop: CASSPGMGQGVLSLHF. For the CDR3, the DNA is TGTGCCAGCTCACCAGGAATGGGACAGGGTGTTCTATCCCTCCACTTT.

The rearrangement joins TRBV30 to TRBJ2-3, with TRBD2 matching over 12 bases. The V segment lost 0 bases and the J segment 6 bases; nucleotides outside the gene matches: 10. Germline CDR1 GTSNPN, CDR2 SVGIG (reference sequence). The CDR3 totals 17 residues. The CDR3 nucleotides read TGTGCCTGGAGTGTACGGCGACTAGCGGGAGTCGGCGATACGCAGTATTTT. It specifies CAWSVRRLAGVGDTQYF.

This chain joins TRBV5-1 and TRBJ2-7, with 8 bases lining up with TRBD1. From germline, CDR1 is SGHRS and CDR2 YFSETQ. This CDR3 has 14 residues. J gave up 3 bases and V 2 bases, and 4 bases lay outside the gene matches. The CDR3 reads CASSLQGENYEQYF. CDR3 bases: TGCGCCAGCAGCTTACAGGGGGAGAACTACGAGCAGTACTTC.

This sequence joins TRBV30 and TRBJ2-1; the match to TRBD2 covers 10 bases. The CDR3 spans 19 residues. The junction had 15 bases not matched to a gene; V was cut back by 4 bases and J by 0 bases. CDR1 is GTSNPN, CDR2 SVGIG, per germline (reference sequence). The CDR3 region is CAWNPRWMIAGGSYNEQFF. The CDR3, as DNA: TGTGCCTGGAACCCCCGCTGGATGATAGCGGGGGGCTCCTACAATGAGCAGTTCTTC.